This paragraph covers one T cell receptor (beta chain) sequence. These data originate in a study of technical replicates of blood from several donors. Germline V lookup: CDR1 MNHNS, CDR2 SASEGT. The CDR3 consists of 15 residues. V lost 3 bases and J 2 bases, leaving 10 bases between the germline ends. Profiling relied on immunoSEQ multiplex PCR, and the TCRdb table lists in-frame clones only, not all of them. Found here are tens of thousands of clones, 85% to 95% of them singletons; the top ten hold more than 0.25%. The sample was T cells isolated from PBMCs. The genes are TRBV6-1 and TRBJ1-4; D is unclear. This receptor was obtained from a human donor in good health. The CDR3 reads CASSERGATNEKLFF. The CDR3 nucleotides read TGTGCCAGCAGTGAGAGAGGAGCGACTAATGAAAAACTGTTTTTT.